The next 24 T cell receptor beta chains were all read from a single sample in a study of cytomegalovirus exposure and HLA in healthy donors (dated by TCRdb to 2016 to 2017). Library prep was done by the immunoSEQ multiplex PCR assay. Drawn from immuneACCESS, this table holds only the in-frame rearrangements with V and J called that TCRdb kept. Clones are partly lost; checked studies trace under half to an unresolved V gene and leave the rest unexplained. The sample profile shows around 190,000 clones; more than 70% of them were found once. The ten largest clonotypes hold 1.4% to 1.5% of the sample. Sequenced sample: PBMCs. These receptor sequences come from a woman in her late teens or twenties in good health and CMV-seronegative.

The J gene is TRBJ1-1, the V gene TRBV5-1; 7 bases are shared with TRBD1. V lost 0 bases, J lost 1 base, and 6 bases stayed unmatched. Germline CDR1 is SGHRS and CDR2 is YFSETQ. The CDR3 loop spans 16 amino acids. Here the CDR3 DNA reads TGCGCCAGCAGCTTGGACGGACAGGACCCGAACACTGAAGCTTTCTTT. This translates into CASSLDGQDPNTEAFF.

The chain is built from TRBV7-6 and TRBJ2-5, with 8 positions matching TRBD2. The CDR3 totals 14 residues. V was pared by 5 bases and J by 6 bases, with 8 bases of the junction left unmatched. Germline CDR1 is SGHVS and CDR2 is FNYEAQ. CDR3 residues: CASSLGLARQTQYF. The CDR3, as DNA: TGTGCCAGCAGCCTCGGACTAGCCCGCCAGACCCAGTACTTC.

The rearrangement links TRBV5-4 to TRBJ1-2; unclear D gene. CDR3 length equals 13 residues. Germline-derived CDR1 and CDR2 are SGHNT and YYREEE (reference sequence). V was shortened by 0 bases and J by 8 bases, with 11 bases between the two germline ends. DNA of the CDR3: TGTGCCAGCAGCTTGGGGCAGTGGCAAGGCTACACCTTC. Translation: CASSLGQWQGYTF.

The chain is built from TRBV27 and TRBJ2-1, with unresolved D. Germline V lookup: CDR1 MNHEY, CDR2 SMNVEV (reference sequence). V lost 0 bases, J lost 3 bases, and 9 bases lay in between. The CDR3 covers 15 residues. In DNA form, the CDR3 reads TGTGCCAGCAGTTTATCTTTGTCCAGCTACAATGAGCAGTTCTTC. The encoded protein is CASSLSLSSYNEQFF.

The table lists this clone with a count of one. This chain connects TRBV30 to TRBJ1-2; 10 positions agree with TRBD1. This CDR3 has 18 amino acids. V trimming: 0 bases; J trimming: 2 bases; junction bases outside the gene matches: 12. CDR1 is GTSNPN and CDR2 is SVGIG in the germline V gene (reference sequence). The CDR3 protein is CAWSVHLWDRGVNYGYTF. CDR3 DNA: TGTGCCTGGAGTGTACATTTATGGGACAGGGGCGTAAACTATGGCTACACCTTC. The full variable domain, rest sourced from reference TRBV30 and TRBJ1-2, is SQTIHQWPATLVQPVGSPLSLECTVEGTSNPNLYWYRQAAGRGLQLLFYSVGIGQISSEVPQNLSASRPQDRQFILSSKKLLLSDSGFYLCAWSVHLWDRGVNYGYTFGSGTRLTVV.

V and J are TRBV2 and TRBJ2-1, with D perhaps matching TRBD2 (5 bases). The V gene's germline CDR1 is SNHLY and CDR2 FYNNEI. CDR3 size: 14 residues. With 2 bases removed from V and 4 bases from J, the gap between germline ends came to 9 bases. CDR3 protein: CASSEMDFYNEQFF. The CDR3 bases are TGTGCCAGCAGTGAAATGGACTTTTACAATGAGCAGTTCTTC.

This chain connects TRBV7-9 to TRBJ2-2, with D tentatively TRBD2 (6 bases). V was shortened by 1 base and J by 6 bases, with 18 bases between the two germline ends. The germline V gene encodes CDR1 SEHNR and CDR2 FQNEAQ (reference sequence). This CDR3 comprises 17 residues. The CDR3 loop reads CASSLGALALLAGELFF. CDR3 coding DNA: TGTGCCAGCAGCTTAGGGGCACTAGCTCTACTGGCCGGGGAGCTGTTTTTT.

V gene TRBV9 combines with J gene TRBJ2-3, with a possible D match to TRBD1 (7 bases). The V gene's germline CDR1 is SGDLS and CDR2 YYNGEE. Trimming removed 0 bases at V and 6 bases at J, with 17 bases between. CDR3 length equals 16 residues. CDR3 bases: TGTGCCAGCAGCGTAGGAAATAGCCCAGGGGGGGATACGCAGTATTTT. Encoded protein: CASSVGNSPGGDTQYF.

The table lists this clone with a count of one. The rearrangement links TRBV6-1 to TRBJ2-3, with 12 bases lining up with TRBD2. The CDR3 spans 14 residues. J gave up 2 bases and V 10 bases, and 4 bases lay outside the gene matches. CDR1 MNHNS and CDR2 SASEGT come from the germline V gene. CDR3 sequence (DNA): TGTGCCACCCGACTAGCGGGGGACACAGATACGCAGTATTTT. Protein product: CATRLAGDTDTQYF.

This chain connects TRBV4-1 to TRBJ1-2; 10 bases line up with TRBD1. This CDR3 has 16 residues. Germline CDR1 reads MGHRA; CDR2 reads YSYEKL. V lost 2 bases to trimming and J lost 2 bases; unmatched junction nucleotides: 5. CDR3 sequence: CASSQMTGGENYGYTF. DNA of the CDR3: TGCGCCAGCAGCCAAATGACAGGGGGCGAAAACTATGGCTACACCTTC.

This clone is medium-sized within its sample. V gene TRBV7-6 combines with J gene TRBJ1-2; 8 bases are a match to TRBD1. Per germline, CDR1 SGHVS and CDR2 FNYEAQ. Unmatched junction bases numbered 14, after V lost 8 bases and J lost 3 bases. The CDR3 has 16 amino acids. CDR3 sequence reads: CASGNRQGTPHYGYTF. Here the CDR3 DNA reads TGTGCCAGCGGAAACCGACAGGGGACGCCTCACTATGGCTACACCTTC.

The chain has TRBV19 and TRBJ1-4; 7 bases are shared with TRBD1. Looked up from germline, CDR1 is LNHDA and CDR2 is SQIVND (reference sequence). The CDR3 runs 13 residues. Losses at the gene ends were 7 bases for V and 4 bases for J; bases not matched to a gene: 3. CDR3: CASTGQINEKLFF. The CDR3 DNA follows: TGTGCCAGTACGGGACAGATTAATGAAAAACTGTTTTTT.

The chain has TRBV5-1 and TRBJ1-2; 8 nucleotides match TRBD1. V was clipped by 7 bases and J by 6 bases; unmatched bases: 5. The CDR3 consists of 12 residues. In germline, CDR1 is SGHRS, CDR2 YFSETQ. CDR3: CASRTGKNGYTF. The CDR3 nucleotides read TGCGCCAGCCGGACAGGGAAAAATGGCTACACCTTC.

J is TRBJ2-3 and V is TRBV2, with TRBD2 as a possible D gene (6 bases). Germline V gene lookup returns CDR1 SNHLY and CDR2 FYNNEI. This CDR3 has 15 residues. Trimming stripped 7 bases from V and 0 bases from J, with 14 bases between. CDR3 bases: TGTGCCAGCACCTCCCGGGACTCAAGCACAGATACGCAGTATTTT. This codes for CASTSRDSSTDTQYF.

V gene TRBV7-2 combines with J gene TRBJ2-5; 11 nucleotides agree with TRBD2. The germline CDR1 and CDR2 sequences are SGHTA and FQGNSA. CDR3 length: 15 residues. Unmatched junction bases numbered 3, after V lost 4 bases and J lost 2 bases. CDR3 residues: CASSWASGGQETQYF. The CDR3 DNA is TGTGCCAGCAGCTGGGCTAGCGGGGGGCAAGAGACCCAGTACTTC.

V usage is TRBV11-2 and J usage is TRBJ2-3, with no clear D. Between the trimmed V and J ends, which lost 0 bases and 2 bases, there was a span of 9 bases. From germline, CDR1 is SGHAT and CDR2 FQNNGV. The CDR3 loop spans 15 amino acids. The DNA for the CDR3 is TGTGCCAGCAGCTTAGAGGGCCGTTACACAGATACGCAGTATTTT. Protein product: CASSLEGRYTDTQYF.

The CDR3: CASSLAPVRRGEAFF. For the CDR3, the DNA is TGTGCCAGCAGCTTGGCCCCGGTACGGCGGGGAGAAGCTTTCTTT. The chain couples TRBV5-8 to TRBJ1-1; D is uncertain. The germline CDR1 and CDR2 sequences are SGHTS and YDEGEE. This CDR3 is built from 15 residues. V was pared by 0 bases and J by 8 bases, with 17 bases between. The full variable domain, rest sourced from reference TRBV5-8 and TRBJ1-1, is EAGVTQSPTHLIKTRGQQATLRCSPISGHTSVYWYQQALGLGLQFLLWYDEGEERNRGNFPPRFSGRQFPNYSSELNVNALELEDSALYLCASSLAPVRRGEAFFGQGTRLTVV.

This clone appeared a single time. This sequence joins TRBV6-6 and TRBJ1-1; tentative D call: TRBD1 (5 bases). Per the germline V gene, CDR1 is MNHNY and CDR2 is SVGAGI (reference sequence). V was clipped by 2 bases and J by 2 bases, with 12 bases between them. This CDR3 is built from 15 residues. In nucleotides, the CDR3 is TGTGCCAGCAGTTACCCCTGGACAAGAAACACTGAAGCTTTCTTT. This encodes CASSYPWTRNTEAFF.

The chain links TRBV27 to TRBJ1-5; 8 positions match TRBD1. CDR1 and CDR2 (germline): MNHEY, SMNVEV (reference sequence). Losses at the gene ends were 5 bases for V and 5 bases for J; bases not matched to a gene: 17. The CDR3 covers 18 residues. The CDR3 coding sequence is TGTGCCAGCAGTGCTTTTATCGGACAGGGAACTCTTGATCAGCCCCAGCATTTT. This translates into CASSAFIGQGTLDQPQHF.

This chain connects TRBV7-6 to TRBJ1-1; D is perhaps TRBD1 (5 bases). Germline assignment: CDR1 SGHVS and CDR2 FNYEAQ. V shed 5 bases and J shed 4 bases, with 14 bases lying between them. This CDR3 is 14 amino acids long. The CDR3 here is CASSPRGKSTEAFF. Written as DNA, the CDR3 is TGTGCCAGCAGCCCACGGGGGAAGAGCACTGAAGCTTTCTTT.

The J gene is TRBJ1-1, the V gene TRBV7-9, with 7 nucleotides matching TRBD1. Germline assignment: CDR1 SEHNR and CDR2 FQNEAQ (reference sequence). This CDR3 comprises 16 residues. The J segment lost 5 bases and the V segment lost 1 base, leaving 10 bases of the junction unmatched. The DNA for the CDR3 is TGTGCCAGCAGCTTAGGAATCACAGGGGTAGGGACTGAAGCTTTCTTT. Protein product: CASSLGITGVGTEAFF.

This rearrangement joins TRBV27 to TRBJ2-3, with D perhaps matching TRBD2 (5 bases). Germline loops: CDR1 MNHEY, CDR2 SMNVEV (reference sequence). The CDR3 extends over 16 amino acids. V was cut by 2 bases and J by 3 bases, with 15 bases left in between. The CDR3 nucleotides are TGTGCCAGCAGTTTAACCCCGAGGGCGACGACAGATACGCAGTATTTT. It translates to CASSLTPRATTDTQYF.

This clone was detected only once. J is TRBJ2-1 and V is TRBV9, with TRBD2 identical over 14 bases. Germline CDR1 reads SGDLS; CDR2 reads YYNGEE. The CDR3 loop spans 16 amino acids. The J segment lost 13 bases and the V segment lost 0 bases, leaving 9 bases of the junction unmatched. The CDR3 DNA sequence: TGTGCCAGCAGCGTAGAACCCGTGACTAGCGGGGGGGTTCAGTTCTTC. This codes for CASSVEPVTSGGVQFF.

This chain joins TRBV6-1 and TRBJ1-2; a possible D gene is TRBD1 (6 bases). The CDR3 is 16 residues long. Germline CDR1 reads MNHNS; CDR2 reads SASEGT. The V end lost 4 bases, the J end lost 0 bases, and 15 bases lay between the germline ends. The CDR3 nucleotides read TGTGCCAGCAGTGCCTCCGGGACAAAACCTAACTATGGCTACACCTTC. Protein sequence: CASSASGTKPNYGYTF.